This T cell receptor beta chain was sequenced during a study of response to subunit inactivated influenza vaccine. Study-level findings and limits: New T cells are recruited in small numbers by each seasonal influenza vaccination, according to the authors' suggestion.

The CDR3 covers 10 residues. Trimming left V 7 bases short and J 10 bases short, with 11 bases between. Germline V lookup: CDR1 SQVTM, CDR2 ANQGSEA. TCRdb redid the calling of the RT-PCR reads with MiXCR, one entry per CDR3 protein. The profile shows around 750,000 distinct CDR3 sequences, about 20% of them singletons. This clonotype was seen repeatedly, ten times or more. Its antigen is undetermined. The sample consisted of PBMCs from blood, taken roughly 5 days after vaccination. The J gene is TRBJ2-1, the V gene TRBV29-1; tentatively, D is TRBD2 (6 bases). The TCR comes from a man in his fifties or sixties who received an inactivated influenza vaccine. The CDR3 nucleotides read TGCAGCGGGGGACTTACAGAGCAGTTCTTC. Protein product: CSGGLTEQFF.